The 5 T cell receptor beta chains given below trace back to one sample, sequenced in a study of cytomegalovirus exposure and HLA in healthy donors. The PCR was carried out with 60 Vbeta primers and 13 Jbeta primers. The assay was immunoSEQ multiplex PCR, and TCRdb's table has in-frame clones only and misses some. The sample has some 170,000 clones, roughly 79% seen once. Sequencing was performed on PBMCs. The receptors here all came from a man aged 35-49 years in good health and CMV-seropositive.

V and J are TRBV5-1 and TRBJ2-1; D possibly corresponds to TRBD2 (5 bases). CDR3 size: 14 residues. CDR1 and CDR2 (germline): SGHRS, YFSETQ. Trimming took 0 bases from V and 5 from J, leaving 9 bases between them. For the CDR3, the DNA is TGCGCCAGCAGCTTGGCTCCGGGGAACAATGAGCAGTTCTTC. It yields the protein CASSLAPGNNEQFF.

This clone was observed a handful of times. The V and J genes are TRBV10-3 and TRBJ1-2, with 8 nucleotides matching TRBD1. Trimming at V came to 3 bases and at J to 2 bases, leaving 5 bases not matched to a gene. The CDR3 runs 15 residues. Germline lookup yields CDR1 ENHRY and CDR2 SYGVKD. CDR3 in DNA: TGTGCCATCAGTGAAGACAGGGGCCCGAACTATGGCTACACCTTC. The encoded protein is CAISEDRGPNYGYTF.

The rearrangement links TRBV10-1 to TRBJ2-5, with D possibly matching TRBD1 (6 bases). This CDR3 is 12 amino acids long. The germline V gene encodes CDR1 WNHNN and CDR2 SYGVQD (reference sequence). Trimming shortened V by 4 bases and J by 13 bases, and 16 bases separated the two germline ends. CDR3 coding DNA: TGCGCCAGCAGTGTTTCCGGACAGAGGACGTACTTC. Encoded protein: CASSVSGQRTYF.

This clone has more than one count but fewer than ten. The chain couples TRBV13 to TRBJ2-1; unclear D gene. The germline gives CDR1 PRHDT, CDR2 FYEKMQ (reference sequence). This CDR3 comprises 14 residues. V lost 0 bases and J lost 7, with 10 bases in between. This CDR3 reads CASSLGSSRNEQFF. For the CDR3, the DNA is TGTGCCAGCAGCTTAGGTTCTAGTCGAAATGAGCAGTTCTTC.

There are a few counts of this clone. The chain recombines TRBV2 with TRBJ2-5; D is perhaps TRBD1 (5 bases). The CDR3 is made up of 11 amino acids. The germline V gene encodes CDR1 SNHLY and CDR2 FYNNEI. V was pared by 6 bases and J by 3 bases, with 5 bases between. CDR3 DNA: TGTGCCAGCAGCAGGGAAGAGACCCAGTACTTC. It codes for CASSREETQYF.